This T cell receptor (beta chain) was sequenced in a study of Ad26.COV2.S vaccination and SARS-CoV-2 variants (dated by TCRdb to about 2021). Background on the whole study: Donors in the vaccine arm were drawn from COV1001, a phase I-IIa trial of Ad26.COV2.S in healthy adults that was multicentre, randomized, double-blind and placebo-controlled. Dosing of Ad26.COV2.S was intramuscular, at either 5x10^10 or 1x10^11 viral particles, delivered as one shot or as two shots spaced 56 days apart. Sequencing of the TCRbeta repertoire served to evaluate the specificity and breadth of SARS-CoV-2-reactive T cell receptors following Ad26.COV2.S vaccination. The TCR-sequenced set comprised roughly 30 samples: approximately 20 Ad26.COV2.S vaccine recipients, 5 placebo recipients and 8 SARS-CoV-2 convalescent individuals. Trial participants were randomized into five groups of five, in which low-dose or high-dose Ad26.COV2.S was given once or twice, or placebo was given on both occasions. Blinding of investigators to trial group allocation was maintained during experiments and outcome assessment. Study-wide conclusions, independent of this receptor: Spike-specific TCR breadth was higher in Ad26.COV2.S recipients than in placebo recipients (P = 0.0014). After vaccination, substantial breadth of spike-specific CD8+ and CD4+ T cell responses was reported. The study lacked the statistical power to compare responses across vaccine doses or regimens. Non-spike TCR breadth was comparable between vaccine and placebo recipients, consistent with the vaccine containing only spike. According to the authors, total T cell responses may have been underestimated by the TCR breadth and depth analyses.

A note on this clone: Its antigen specificity is not known. Base-call qualities are not available, and no considerably larger clone is one nucleotide away.

TCRbeta CDR3 regions were sequenced with the immunoSEQ Assay. After extraction, genomic DNA underwent amplification by bias-controlled multiplex PCR, followed by high-throughput sequencing. Per the authors' processing: To quantify the absolute abundance of every unique TCRbeta CDR3 region, sequences were collapsed and filtered. T cell fraction was estimated by normalizing TCRbeta template counts to usable DNA, with usable DNA measured through amplification of reference genes found in all nucleated cells. Repertoire TCRs were annotated as SARS-CoV-2-specific when V gene, CDR3 amino acid sequence and J gene were exactly matched to a known reactive TCR set. The reference SARS-CoV-2 TCR set came from MIRA and was filtered for enrichment in COVID-19-positive ImmuneCODE repertoires, removing public or cross-reactive TCRs. Using the MIRA antigens, annotated TCRs were further analysed by specific ORF or by position within an ORF. Breadth was defined as the number of annotated unique rearrangements divided by the total number of unique productive rearrangements, and depth was defined as the summed frequency of the annotated unique rearrangements. Group comparisons of TCR breadth used two-sided Wilcoxon rank-sum tests. Drawn from immuneACCESS, this table holds only the in-frame rearrangements with V and J called that TCRdb kept. Clones are partly lost; checked studies trace under half to an unresolved V gene and leave the rest unexplained. V and J calls and clone size are those listed in that table; D and trimming were worked out from the DNA. Across this sample there are around 400,000 clones, with over 75% seen only once. The ten largest clonotypes hold over 1.5% of the sample.

The intended sense of this specimen's treatment or condition label: around 19 received Ad26.COV2.S at low or high dose, single or two shots; about 5 received placebo; per-sample allocation not given. For vaccine and placebo recipients, the sequenced repertoires came from samples collected on day 63 after the first injection. Cohort 1b enrolled fewer than 30 adults aged 18-55 years at a single site in Boston, USA, between 29 July and 7 August 2020. Ad26.COV2.S was a replication-incompetent adenovirus type 26 vector expressing a prefusion-stabilized SARS-CoV-2 spike protein from the original Wuhan strain. From its cysteine to its phenylalanine, the CDR3 spans 12 amino acids. The entry retains the CDR3 DNA only, 36 bases that are in frame from base 1. The germline ends are 14 bases apart after V is trimmed by 10 bases and J by 7 bases. From a lookup of the germline V gene, CDR1 and CDR2 are SGHNT and YENEEA.

The source was peripheral blood, collected in a trial of Ad26.COV2.S vaccine versus placebo. The sequence came from a person between 18 and 60 years old who received the Ad26.COV2.S COVID-19 vaccine or a placebo. The chain uses TRBV11-3 and TRBJ2-1, with the D segment identity uncertain. The CDR3 reads as follows: CATSLVGNEQFF. The DNA sequence reads TGTGCCACCTCCCTGGTTGGAAATGAGCAGTTCTTC.